Presented here are 17 T cell receptor beta chains from one specimen sequenced in a study of T cell repertoires in cytomegalovirus infection. These receptors have no identified antigens. TCRdb recomputed calls from the reads with MiXCR, one row per CDR3 protein. The data contain roughly 700,000 distinct CDR3 sequences, 30% to 35% of them singletons. The input for sequencing was cultured PBMCs, taken from culture after CMV antigen stimulation. These receptors all come from a human donor in good health (CMV status not recorded). Some clones in this sample may be carry-over from other donors' samples.

This chain connects TRBV27 to TRBJ2-5; 7 bases are a match to TRBD2. Trimming removed 6 bases from V and 5 bases from J; junction bases left unmatched: 15. In germline, CDR1 is MNHEY, CDR2 SMNVEV (reference sequence). There are 16 residues in the CDR3. CDR3 DNA sequence: TGTGCCAGCAGCGATGGGTTCGGACTAGGGGAGGAGACCCAGTACTTC. Translated: CASSDGFGLGEETQYF.

The chain employs TRBV4-1 and TRBJ2-2; 9 bases align to TRBD1. After removal of 2 bases from V and 2 bases from J, the junction contained 3 bases not matched to a gene. The V gene's germline CDR1 is MGHRA and CDR2 YSYEKL. The CDR3 runs to 16 residues. The CDR3 is CASSQPGQGNTGELFF. Here the CDR3 DNA reads TGCGCCAGCAGCCAACCGGGACAGGGCAACACCGGGGAGCTGTTTTTT.

The chain couples TRBV6-2 or TRBV6-3 to TRBJ2-1; possibly TRBD1 for D (6 bases). V was clipped by 0 bases and J by 6 bases, with 12 bases between them. CDR3 size: 15 residues. Per the germline V gene, CDR1 is MNHEY and CDR2 is SVGEGT. The CDR3 here is CASSYSSRGRNEQFF. The CDR3 nucleotides read TGTGCCAGCAGTTACTCATCCAGGGGTCGCAATGAGCAGTTCTTC.

In its sample, this clonotype was seen a few times. The chain employs TRBV6-2 or TRBV6-3 and TRBJ2-3, with a weak D call TRBD2 (5 bases). Germline lookup yields CDR1 MNHEY and CDR2 SVGEGT. This CDR3 is 14 amino acids long. The V gene lost 0 bases and the J gene lost 8 bases, with 12 bases spanning the gap. The CDR3 DNA follows: TGTGCCAGCAGTTACTCCTTCGTCGGAGGTACGCAGTATTTT. Amino acid sequence: CASSYSFVGGTQYF.

The rearrangement joins TRBV29-1 to TRBJ2-1; no reliable D call. Trimming removed 0 bases from V and 15 bases from J, with 15 bases in between. This CDR3 comprises 12 residues. CDR1 and CDR2 (germline): SQVTM, ANQGSEA. The CDR3 here is CSVEDGERNPFF. CDR3 DNA: TGCAGCGTTGAAGATGGTGAGCGTAACCCGTTCTTC.

This clonotype was counted between two and nine times. In DNA form, the CDR3 reads TGTGCCAGCAGCTTAGGGCAGGAGGGTCGAGCTTTCTTT. Its translation: CASSLGQEGRAFF. The chain uses TRBV7-2 and TRBJ1-1; D unresolved. The germline V gene encodes CDR1 SGHTA and CDR2 FQGNSA. V shed 1 base and J shed 10 bases, with 13 bases lying between them. The CDR3 contains 13 residues.

This sequence joins TRBV18 and TRBJ2-7, with D unclear. Trimming left V 10 bases short and J 5 bases short, with 18 bases between. The CDR3 consists of 13 residues. Germline V gives CDR1 KGHSH, CDR2 LQKENI. The CDR3 reads CATTPEQYNEQYF. CDR3 DNA: TGTGCCACCACTCCGGAACAATACAACGAGCAGTACTTC.

V is TRBV15 and J is TRBJ1-4; D may be TRBD1 (5 bases). CDR3 length: 15 residues. Trimming pared 0 bases from V and 6 bases from J, leaving 11 bases between. The germline V gene encodes CDR1 LNHNV and CDR2 YYDKDF (reference sequence). The CDR3 coding sequence is TGTGCCACCAGCAGAGATTTCGGGGGGGATGAAAAACTGTTTTTT. Protein sequence: CATSRDFGGDEKLFF.

The V and J genes are TRBV20-1 and TRBJ2-7; maybe TRBD1 (5 bases). The CDR3 has 14 residues. Trimming cost V 6 bases and J 2 bases, with 17 bases left between them. Germline loops: CDR1 DFQATT, CDR2 SNEGSKA (reference sequence). The DNA for the CDR3 is TGCAGTGCGCTCGCAGGGAACCCTGCCTACGAGCAGTACTTC. It encodes CSALAGNPAYEQYF.

The rearrangement joins TRBV11-2 to TRBJ2-2; weak D call: TRBD1 (6 bases). Germline assignment: CDR1 SGHAT and CDR2 FQNNGV. CDR3 length: 16 amino acids. Trimming removed 5 bases at V and 1 base at J, with 14 bases between. CDR3 sequence reads: CASSHLTGRNTGELFF. As DNA, the CDR3 is TGTGCCAGCAGCCACCTAACAGGGAGGAACACCGGGGAGCTGTTTTTT. The complete variable domain, with remaining parts taken from reference TRBV11-2 and TRBJ2-2, reads EAGVAQSPRYKIIEKRQSVAFWCNPISGHATLYWYQQILGQGPKLLIQFQNNGVVDDSQLPKDRFSAERLKGVDSTLKIQPAKLEDSAVYLCASSHLTGRNTGELFFGEGSRLTVL.

The chain uses TRBV2 and TRBJ1-6; D might be TRBD1 (5 bases). CDR1 and CDR2 from the germline V gene are SNHLY and FYNNEI. The CDR3 is made up of 12 amino acids. V lost 3 bases and J lost 10, with 7 bases in between. The CDR3 coding sequence is TGTGCCAGCAGTGACAGGGAATCACCCCTCCACTTT. Encoded protein: CASSDRESPLHF. Drawing the rest from reference TRBV2 and TRBJ1-6, the complete variable domain is EPEVTQTPSHQVTQMGQEVILRCVPISNHLYFYWYRQILGQKVEFLVSFYNNEISEKSEIFDDQFSVERPDGSNFTLKIRSTKLEDSAMYFCASSDRESPLHFGNGTRLTVT.

This clonotype appeared a few times. The chain has TRBV6-2 or TRBV6-3 and TRBJ1-5; D is unresolved. Trimming removed 5 bases from V and 0 bases from J, with 11 bases in between. Looked up from germline, CDR1 is MNHEY and CDR2 is SVGEGT. This CDR3 comprises 15 residues. The CDR3 is CASSPAGNSNQPQHF. The CDR3 nucleotides are TGTGCCAGCAGTCCGGCCGGGAATAGCAATCAGCCCCAGCATTTT.

The sample holds many counts of this clonotype. This chain connects TRBV7-2 to TRBJ2-3, with 13 bases matching TRBD2. Losses at the gene ends were 4 bases for V and 2 bases for J; bases not matched to a gene: 6. CDR3 length: 17 residues. Germline V gene lookup returns CDR1 SGHTA and CDR2 FQGNSA. CDR3 bases: TGTGCCAGCAGCTCGGGACTAGCGGGGTTGGTCACAGATACGCAGTATTTT. This gives the protein CASSSGLAGLVTDTQYF.

This clonotype turned up a few times. V is TRBV7-2 and J is TRBJ2-3; D not resolved. CDR1 is SGHTA and CDR2 is FQGNSA in the germline V gene. The germline V and J ends were trimmed by 3 bases and 2 bases, with 6 bases remaining between them. The CDR3 is 13 amino acids. CDR3 DNA sequence: TGTGCCAGCAGCTTTCACATCACAGATACGCAGTATTTT. It codes for CASSFHITDTQYF.

This chain links TRBV12-3 or TRBV12-4 with TRBJ1-1; D perhaps matches TRBD1 (6 bases). There are 16 residues in the CDR3. V lost 3 bases and J lost 1, with 15 bases in between. CDR3 coding DNA: TGTGCCAGCAGTTTCCCGGGGGGCGCGAGGAACACTGAAGCTTTCTTT. Protein sequence: CASSFPGGARNTEAFF.

The V gene is TRBV28, the J gene TRBJ1-6; D unresolved. This CDR3 region has 15 residues. V gave up 6 bases and J gave up 4 bases, with 13 bases separating them. Germline-derived CDR1 and CDR2 are MDHEN and SYDVKM. CDR3 in amino acids: CASSQSDVYNSPLHF. CDR3 DNA: TGTGCCAGCAGCCAATCAGATGTATATAATTCACCCCTCCACTTT.

In this sample, this clonotype turned up a few times. The chain combines TRBV12-3 or TRBV12-4 with TRBJ1-1, with D maybe TRBD1 (5 bases). The length of the CDR3 is 15 residues. Trimming shortened V by 5 bases and J by 10 bases, and 23 bases separated the two germline ends. As DNA, the CDR3 is TGTGCCAGCAGTCTAGGGGCCGCGGGGTCTCCCGGAGCTTTCTTT. It encodes CASSLGAAGSPGAFF.